The 5 T cell receptor beta chains below were found in one sample sequenced in a study of cytomegalovirus exposure and HLA in healthy donors. PCR primers comprised 60 Vbeta and 13 Jbeta primers. Sequencing was performed with immunoSEQ multiplex PCR; in TCRdb, only in-frame clones are kept and a portion is missing. The table shows 100,000 to 150,000 clones, with about 80% occurring only once. The sequencing sample was made of PBMCs. Receptors were obtained from a woman in her 40s in good health and CMV-seronegative.

This rearrangement joins TRBV19 to TRBJ1-4; D possibly corresponds to TRBD1 (5 bases). Germline lookup yields CDR1 LNHDA and CDR2 SQIVND (reference sequence). The CDR3 extends over 16 amino acids. V lost 4 bases, J lost 0 bases, and 12 bases lay in between. The CDR3 loop is CASSSGDSSTNEKLFF. The DNA of the CDR3 is TGTGCCAGTAGTAGTGGAGACAGCTCAACTAATGAAAAACTGTTTTTT.

This clone was seen just once. The chain is built from TRBV5-1 and TRBJ2-3, with D perhaps TRBD1 (6 bases). This CDR3 region has 15 residues. The V gene's germline CDR1 is SGHRS and CDR2 YFSETQ. Trimming took off 0 bases at V and 3 bases at J, with 11 bases between the two ends. The CDR3 DNA follows: TGCGCCAGCAGCTTGGCTGGCAGGGGAACAGATACGCAGTATTTT. Translating gives CASSLAGRGTDTQYF.

This clone has a handful of counts. V and J are TRBV6-5 and TRBJ1-5; TRBD1 might be the D (6 bases). Trimming cost V 5 bases and J 3 bases, with 11 bases left between them. The CDR3 is 14 residues long. In germline, CDR1 is MNHEY, CDR2 SVGAGI. CDR3 sequence: CASSKQGPNQPQHF. CDR3 coding DNA: TGTGCCAGCAGTAAACAGGGCCCCAATCAGCCCCAGCATTTT.

The CDR3 reads CSVRGQGGTEAFF. As DNA, the CDR3 is TGCAGCGTGCGAGGACAGGGTGGTACTGAAGCTTTCTTT. The rearrangement uses TRBV29-1 and TRBJ2-2; 8 bases are shared with TRBD1. The DNA end lines up better with TRBJ1-1; the J call may be wrong. This CDR3 spans 13 amino acids. Per the germline V gene, CDR1 is SQVTM and CDR2 is ANQGSEA.

This clone was seen only a few times. The identical CDR3 is also encoded by other nucleotide sequences in the sample. The chain uses TRBV5-6 and TRBJ1-5; a possible D gene is TRBD1 (5 bases). Germline loops: CDR1 SGHDT, CDR2 YYEEEE. Deletions cut 1 base from V and 2 bases from J, with 7 bases between. This CDR3 contains 14 residues. CDR3: CASSLKGGNQPQHF. In DNA, the CDR3 is TGTGCCAGCAGCTTGAAAGGGGGCAATCAGCCCCAGCATTTT.